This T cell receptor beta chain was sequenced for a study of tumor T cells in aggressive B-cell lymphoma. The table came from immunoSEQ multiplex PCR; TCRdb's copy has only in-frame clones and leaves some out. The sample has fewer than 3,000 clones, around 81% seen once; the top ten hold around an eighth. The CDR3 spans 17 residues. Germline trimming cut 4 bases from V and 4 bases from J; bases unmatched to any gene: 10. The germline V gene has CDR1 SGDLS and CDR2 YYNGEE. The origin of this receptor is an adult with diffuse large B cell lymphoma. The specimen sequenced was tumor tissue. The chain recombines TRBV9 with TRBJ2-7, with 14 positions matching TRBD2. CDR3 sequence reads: CASSHGTSGSYGYEQYF. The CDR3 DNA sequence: TGTGCCAGCAGCCACGGGACTAGCGGGAGTTACGGATACGAGCAGTACTTC. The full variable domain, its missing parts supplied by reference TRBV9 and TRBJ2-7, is DSGVTQTPKHLITATGQRVTLRCSPRSGDLSVYWYQQSLDQGLQFLIQYYNGEERAKGNILERFSAQQFPDLHSELNLSSLELGDSALYFCASSHGTSGSYGYEQYFGPGTRLTVT.